This TCR beta chain was sequenced for a study of early T cells in non-severe SARS-CoV-2 infection. Study at large: Sequencing of bulk RNA from unsorted whole blood was done, without chain pairing.

The V gene lost 0 bases and the J gene lost 9 bases, with 9 bases spanning the gap. CDR1 and CDR2 from the germline V gene are SGHNT and YYREEE (reference sequence). CDR3 length equals 13 residues. This clonotype was seen at least ten times. What it recognizes is unknown. Regarding the study as a whole: VDJdb matches were skewed toward anti-spike CD8 T cell responses.

Individual cDNA molecules each received unique molecular identifiers attached to them. From the 5' RACE reads, TCRdb called clonotypes with MiXCR, one entry per CDR3 protein. The sample lists some 91,000 distinct CDR3 sequences, roughly 11% occurring once. The sequence came from an adult who was a healthcare worker with PCR-confirmed SARS-CoV-2 infection or an uninfected control (not recorded which). V usage is TRBV5-4 and J usage is TRBJ2-2; possible D gene TRBD2, 6 bases. The source material was whole blood, sampled at baseline. The CDR3 bases are TGTGCCAGCAGCTTGGATCGGGGGAGGGAGCTGTTTTTT. It specifies CASSLDRGRELFF.